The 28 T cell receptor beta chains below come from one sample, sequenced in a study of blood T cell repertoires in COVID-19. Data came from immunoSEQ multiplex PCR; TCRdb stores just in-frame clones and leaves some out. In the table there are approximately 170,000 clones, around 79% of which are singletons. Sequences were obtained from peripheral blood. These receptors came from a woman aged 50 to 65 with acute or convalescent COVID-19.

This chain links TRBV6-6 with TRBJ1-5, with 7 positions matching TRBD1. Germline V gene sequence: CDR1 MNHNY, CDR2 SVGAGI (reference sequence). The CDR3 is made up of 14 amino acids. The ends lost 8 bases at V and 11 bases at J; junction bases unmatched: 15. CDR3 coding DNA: TGTGCCAGCGAGGTAGGGGTTCCCCAGGGGGCCCAGCATTTT. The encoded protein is CASEVGVPQGAQHF.

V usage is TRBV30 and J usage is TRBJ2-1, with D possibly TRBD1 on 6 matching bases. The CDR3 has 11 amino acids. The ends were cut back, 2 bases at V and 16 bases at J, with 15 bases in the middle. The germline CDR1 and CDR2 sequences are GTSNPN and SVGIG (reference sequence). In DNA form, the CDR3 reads TGTGCCTGGAGTCCCGGGACACTCGTCTTCTTC. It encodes CAWSPGTLVFF.

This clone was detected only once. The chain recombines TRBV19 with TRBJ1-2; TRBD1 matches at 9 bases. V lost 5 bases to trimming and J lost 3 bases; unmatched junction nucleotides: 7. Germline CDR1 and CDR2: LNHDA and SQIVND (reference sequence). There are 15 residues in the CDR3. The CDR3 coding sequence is TGTGCCAGTAGTCCCCGACAGGGGGTATACTATGGCTACACCTTC. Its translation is CASSPRQGVYYGYTF.

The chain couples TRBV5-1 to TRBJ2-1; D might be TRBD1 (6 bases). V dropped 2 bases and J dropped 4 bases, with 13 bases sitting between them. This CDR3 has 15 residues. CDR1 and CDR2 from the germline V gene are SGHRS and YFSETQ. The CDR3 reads CASSFVGQNYNEQFF. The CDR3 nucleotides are TGCGCCAGCAGCTTTGTCGGACAGAATTACAATGAGCAGTTCTTC.

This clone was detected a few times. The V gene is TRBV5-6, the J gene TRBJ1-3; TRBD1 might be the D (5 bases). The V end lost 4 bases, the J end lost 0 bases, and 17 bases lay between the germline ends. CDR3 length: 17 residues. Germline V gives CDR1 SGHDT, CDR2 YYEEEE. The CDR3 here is CASSQLQDLISGNTIYF. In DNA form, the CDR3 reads TGTGCCAGCAGCCAGCTACAGGACCTTATCTCTGGAAACACCATATATTTT.

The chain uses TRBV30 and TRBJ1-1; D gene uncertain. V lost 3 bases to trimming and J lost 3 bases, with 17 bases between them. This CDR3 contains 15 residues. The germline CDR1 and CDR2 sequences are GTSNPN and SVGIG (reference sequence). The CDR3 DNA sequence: TGTGCCTGGAGGGACCCCTCCGCGAGGGACACTGAAGCTTTCTTT. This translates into CAWRDPSARDTEAFF.

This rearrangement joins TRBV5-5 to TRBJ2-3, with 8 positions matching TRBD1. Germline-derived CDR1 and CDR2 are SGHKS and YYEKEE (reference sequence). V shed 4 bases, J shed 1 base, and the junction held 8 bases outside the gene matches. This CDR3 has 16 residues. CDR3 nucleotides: TGTGCCAGCAGCGAACTTACGACAGGGGGCACAGATACGCAGTATTTT. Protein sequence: CASSELTTGGTDTQYF.

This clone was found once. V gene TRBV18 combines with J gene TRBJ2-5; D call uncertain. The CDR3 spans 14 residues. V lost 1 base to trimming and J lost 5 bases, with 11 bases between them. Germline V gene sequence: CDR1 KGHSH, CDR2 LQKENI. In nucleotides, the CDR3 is TGTGCCAGCTCACCACTGGCAGGCCGGGAGACCCAGTACTTC. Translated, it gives CASSPLAGRETQYF.

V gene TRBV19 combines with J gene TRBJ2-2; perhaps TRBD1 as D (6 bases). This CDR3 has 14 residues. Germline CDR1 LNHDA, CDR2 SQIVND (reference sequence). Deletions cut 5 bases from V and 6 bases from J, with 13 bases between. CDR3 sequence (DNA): TGTGCCAGTAGTGTAGCAGGGGAGCCCGGGGAGCTGTTTTTT. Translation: CASSVAGEPGELFF.

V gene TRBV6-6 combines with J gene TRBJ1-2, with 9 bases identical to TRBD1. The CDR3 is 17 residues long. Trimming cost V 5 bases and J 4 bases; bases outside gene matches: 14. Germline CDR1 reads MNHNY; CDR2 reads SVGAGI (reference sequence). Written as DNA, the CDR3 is TGTGCCAGCAGTCTCTCCCCCCAGGGACAGGGAACCTATGGCTACACCTTC. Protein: CASSLSPQGQGTYGYTF.

CDR3 sequence: CASRSQTGLAAAYNEQFF. The CDR3, as DNA: TGTGCCAGCCGAAGCCAGACGGGACTAGCGGCCGCCTACAATGAGCAGTTCTTC. This chain uses TRBV5-6 with TRBJ2-1, with 11 bases matching TRBD2. The germline V gene encodes CDR1 SGHDT and CDR2 YYEEEE. V gave up 7 bases and J gave up 2 bases; unmatched junction bases: 14. The CDR3 is 18 residues long.

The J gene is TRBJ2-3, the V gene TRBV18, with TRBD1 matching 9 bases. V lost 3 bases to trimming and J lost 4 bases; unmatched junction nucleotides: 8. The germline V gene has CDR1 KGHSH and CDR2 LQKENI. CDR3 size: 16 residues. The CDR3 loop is CASSPHEQGAADTQYF. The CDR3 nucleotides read TGTGCCAGCTCACCCCACGAACAGGGGGCGGCAGATACGCAGTATTTT.

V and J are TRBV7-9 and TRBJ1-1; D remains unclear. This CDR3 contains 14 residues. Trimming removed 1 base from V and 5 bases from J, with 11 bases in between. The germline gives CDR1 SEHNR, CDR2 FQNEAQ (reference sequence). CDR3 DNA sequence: TGTGCCAGCAGCTTAGGGGTATGGAGGACTGAAGCTTTCTTT. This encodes CASSLGVWRTEAFF.

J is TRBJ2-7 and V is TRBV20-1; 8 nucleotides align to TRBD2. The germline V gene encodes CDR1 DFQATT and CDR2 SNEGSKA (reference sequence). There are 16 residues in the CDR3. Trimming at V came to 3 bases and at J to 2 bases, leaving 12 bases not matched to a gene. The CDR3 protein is CSASDTGTSKAYEQYF. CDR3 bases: TGCAGTGCTAGTGATACCGGGACTAGTAAGGCCTACGAGCAGTACTTC.

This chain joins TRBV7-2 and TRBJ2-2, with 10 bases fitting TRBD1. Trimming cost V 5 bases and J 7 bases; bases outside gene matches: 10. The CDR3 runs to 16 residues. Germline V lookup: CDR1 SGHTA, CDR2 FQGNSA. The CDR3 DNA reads TGTGCCAGCAGCCTTGTCGGGACAGGGGTTGTCGGGGAGCTGTTTTTT. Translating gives CASSLVGTGVVGELFF. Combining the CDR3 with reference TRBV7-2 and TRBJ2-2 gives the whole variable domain GAGVSQSPSNKVTEKGKDVELRCDPISGHTALYWYRQSLGQGLEFLIYFQGNSAPDKSGLPSDRFSAERTGGSVSTLTIQRTQQEDSAVYLCASSLVGTGVVGELFFGEGSRLTVL.

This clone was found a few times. The CDR3 protein is CASSGLGGRTDNEQFF. The CDR3 DNA is TGTGCCAGCAGTGGACTGGGGGGACGAACGGACAATGAGCAGTTCTTC. The chain uses TRBV6-1 and TRBJ2-1, with a possible D match to TRBD2 (6 bases). This CDR3 is built from 16 residues. Germline V gene lookup returns CDR1 MNHNS and CDR2 SASEGT. Trimming removed 4 bases from V and 5 bases from J, with 18 bases in between.

The CDR3 bases are TGTGCCAGCAGCTTAGGGGCAGGGTACAATGAGCAGTTCTTC. Translating it yields CASSLGAGYNEQFF. This chain links TRBV7-9 with TRBJ2-1; tentative D call: TRBD1 (5 bases). The CDR3 has 14 residues. V lost 1 base to trimming and J lost 4 bases, with 8 bases between them. Germline V gives CDR1 SEHNR, CDR2 FQNEAQ (reference sequence).

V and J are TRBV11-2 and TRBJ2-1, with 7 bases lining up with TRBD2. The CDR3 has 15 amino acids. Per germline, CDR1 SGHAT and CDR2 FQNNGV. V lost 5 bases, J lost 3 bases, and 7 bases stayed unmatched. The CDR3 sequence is CASSPPSSGYNEQFF. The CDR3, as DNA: TGTGCCAGCAGCCCCCCCTCTAGCGGCTACAATGAGCAGTTCTTC.

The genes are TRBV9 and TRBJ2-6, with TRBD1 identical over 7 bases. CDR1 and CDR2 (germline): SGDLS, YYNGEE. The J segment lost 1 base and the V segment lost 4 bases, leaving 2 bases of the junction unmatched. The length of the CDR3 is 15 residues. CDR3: CASSLRGSGANVLTF. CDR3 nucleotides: TGTGCCAGCAGCCTCAGGGGGTCTGGGGCCAACGTCCTGACTTTC. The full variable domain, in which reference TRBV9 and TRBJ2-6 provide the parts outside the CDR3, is DSGVTQTPKHLITATGQRVTLRCSPRSGDLSVYWYQQSLDQGLQFLIQYYNGEERAKGNILERFSAQQFPDLHSELNLSSLELGDSALYFCASSLRGSGANVLTFGAGSRLTVL.

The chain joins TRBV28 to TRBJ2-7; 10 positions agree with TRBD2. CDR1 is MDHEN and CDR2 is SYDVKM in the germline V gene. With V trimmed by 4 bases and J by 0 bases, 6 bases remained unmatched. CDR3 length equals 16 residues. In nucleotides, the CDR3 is TGTGCCAGCAGTTGGGAACTAGCGGGGAGCTCCTACGAGCAGTACTTC. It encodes CASSWELAGSSYEQYF.

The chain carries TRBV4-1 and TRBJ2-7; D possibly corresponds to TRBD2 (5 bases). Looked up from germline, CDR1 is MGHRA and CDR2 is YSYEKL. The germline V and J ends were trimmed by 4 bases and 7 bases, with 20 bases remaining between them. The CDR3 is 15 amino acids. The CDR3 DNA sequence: TGCGCCAGCAGCCCCCTTTCGCGAGGGATGGGAGAGCAGTACTTC. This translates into CASSPLSRGMGEQYF.

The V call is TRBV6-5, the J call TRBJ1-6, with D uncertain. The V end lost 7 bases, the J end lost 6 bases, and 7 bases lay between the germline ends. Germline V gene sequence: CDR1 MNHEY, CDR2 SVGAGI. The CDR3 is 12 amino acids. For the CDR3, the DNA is TGTGCCAGCAACGAGGGTAATTCACCCCTCCACTTT. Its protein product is CASNEGNSPLHF.

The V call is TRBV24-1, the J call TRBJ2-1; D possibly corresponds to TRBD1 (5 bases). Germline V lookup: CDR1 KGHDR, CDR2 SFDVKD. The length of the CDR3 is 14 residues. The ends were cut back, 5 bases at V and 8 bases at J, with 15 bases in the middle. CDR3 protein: CATSAPRQPHEQFF. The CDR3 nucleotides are TGTGCCACCAGTGCGCCGCGACAGCCCCATGAGCAGTTCTTC.

The CDR3: CASSYRQGNTEAFF. The CDR3 bases are TGTGCCAGCAGTTACCGACAGGGGAACACTGAAGCTTTCTTT. This chain links TRBV6-5 with TRBJ1-1; 7 nucleotides align to TRBD1. Germline V lookup: CDR1 MNHEY, CDR2 SVGAGI. There are 14 residues in the CDR3. V was pared by 2 bases and J by 1 base, with 1 base of the junction left unmatched.

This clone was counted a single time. The CDR3 spells CASSLTGYVYEQYF. The CDR3 coding sequence is TGTGCCAGCAGTTTAACAGGGTACGTGTACGAGCAGTACTTC. This chain connects TRBV28 to TRBJ2-7; D is perhaps TRBD1 (6 bases). Trimming removed 2 bases from V and 4 bases from J, with 12 bases in between. The CDR3 loop spans 14 amino acids. The germline V gene encodes CDR1 MDHEN and CDR2 SYDVKM.

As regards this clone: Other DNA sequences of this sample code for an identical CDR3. CDR3 DNA sequence: TGTGCCAGCAGTACCCGGGACAGGGGCTCACCCCTCCACTTT. Amino acids: CASSTRDRGSPLHF. V is TRBV28 and J is TRBJ1-6; the match to TRBD1 covers 10 bases. The CDR3 loop spans 14 amino acids. The V gene's germline CDR1 is MDHEN and CDR2 SYDVKM. The J segment lost 10 bases and the V segment lost 5 bases, leaving 5 bases of the junction unmatched.

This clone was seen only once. The CDR3: CSVASGTEAFF. The CDR3, as DNA: TGCAGCGTAGCCAGCGGGACTGAAGCTTTCTTT. The chain has TRBV29-1 and TRBJ1-1; no clear D gene. Trimming removed 6 bases from V and 5 bases from J, with 10 bases in between. The germline V gene encodes CDR1 SQVTM and CDR2 ANQGSEA. The CDR3 sequence is 11 residues long.

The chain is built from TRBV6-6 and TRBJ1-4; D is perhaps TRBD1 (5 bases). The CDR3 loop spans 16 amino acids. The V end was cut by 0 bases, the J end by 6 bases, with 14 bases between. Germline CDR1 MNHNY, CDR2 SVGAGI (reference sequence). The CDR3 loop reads CASSYSTGVRDEKLFF. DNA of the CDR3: TGTGCCAGCAGTTACTCGACGGGGGTGAGGGATGAAAAACTGTTTTTT.